The subject of this entry is one T cell receptor beta chain. RNA served as the template for amplifying TCR beta CDR3 regions. Second-round multiplex PCR came after a first-round RT-PCR that employed HTBI primers. TCRdb ran MiXCR on the multiplex PCR reads and lists one entry per CDR3 protein. There are around 520,000 distinct CDR3 sequences in the sample; under 40% occur only once, and about 4.2% lies in the top ten. The CDR3 loop spans 12 amino acids. Trimming removed 6 bases from V and 11 bases from J, with 16 bases in between. Looked up from germline, CDR1 is SEHNR and CDR2 is FQNEAQ (reference sequence). The sample is drawn from a study of Graves' ophthalmopathy and Graves' hyperthyroidism.

The receptor's source is an adult man with Graves' hyperthyroidism. The material sequenced was peripheral blood or thyroid tissue (not recorded which). The rearrangement links TRBV7-9 to TRBJ2-5; D is unresolved. CDR3 amino acids: CASRSLPDEQYF. The DNA of the CDR3 is TGTGCCAGCAGGTCGCTGCCGGACGAACAGTACTTC.